This passage covers 8 T cell receptor beta chains from one sample sequenced in a study of blood T cell repertoires in COVID-19. Measured with immunoSEQ multiplex PCR; TCRdb has only the in-frame clones, and not every one. The data contain 200,000 to 250,000 clones, approximately 83% of them singletons. The sample was peripheral blood. Receptor source: a woman between 50 and 59 years old with acute or convalescent COVID-19.

This clone is a singleton in its sample. The chain carries TRBV5-4 and TRBJ2-2, with 11 nucleotides matching TRBD1. This CDR3 has 15 amino acids. The J segment lost 7 bases and the V segment lost 5 bases, leaving 7 bases of the junction unmatched. Germline CDR1 is SGHNT and CDR2 is YYREEE (reference sequence). CDR3 sequence reads: CASSSGQGEVGELFF. CDR3 DNA sequence: TGTGCCAGCAGTTCGGGACAGGGGGAGGTCGGGGAGCTGTTTTTT.

This chain connects TRBV3-1 (or the pseudogene TRBV3-2) to TRBJ2-4; D is undetermined. Trimming removed 0 bases from V and 0 bases from J, with 9 bases in between. Looked up from germline, CDR1 is LGHDT and CDR2 is YNNKEL (reference sequence). CDR3 size: 16 residues. Here the CDR3 reads CASSQDLKLAKNIQYF. CDR3 bases: TGTGCCAGCAGCCAAGATTTAAAACTAGCCAAAAACATTCAGTACTTC.

This sequence joins TRBV9 and TRBJ1-2; TRBD1 agrees at 9 bases. After removal of 4 bases from V and 7 bases from J, the junction contained 11 bases not matched to a gene. This CDR3 spans 15 amino acids. CDR1 is SGDLS, CDR2 YYNGEE, per germline. The chain's CDR3 is CASSPRTGEGTGYTF. The CDR3 DNA follows: TGTGCCAGCAGCCCCCGGACAGGGGAAGGTACTGGCTACACCTTC.

The V and J genes are TRBV7-9 and TRBJ2-1, with D unresolved. Germline V CDR1 and CDR2: SEHNR, FQNEAQ (reference sequence). This CDR3 region has 18 residues. V lost 11 bases and J lost 0, with 26 bases in between. CDR3 in DNA: TGTGCCCCTGCCCTTACCTGGCCCTTTATCCGCTCCTACAATGAGCAGTTCTTC. Translation: CAPALTWPFIRSYNEQFF. Complete variable domain (other parts from reference TRBV7-9 and TRBJ2-1): DTGVSQNPRHKITKRGQNVTFRCDPISEHNRLYWYRQTLGQGPEFLTYFQNEAQLEKSRLLSDRFSAERPKGSFSTLEIQRTEQGDSAMYLCAPALTWPFIRSYNEQFFGPGTRLTVL.

J is TRBJ2-1 and V is TRBV18; D ambiguous. This CDR3 has 15 residues. The ends were cut back, 1 base at V and 2 bases at J, with 9 bases in the middle. Germline V gene data show CDR1 as KGHSH and CDR2 as LQKENI. For the CDR3, the DNA is TGTGCCAGCTCACCACGGGTAGAGGCCTACAATGAGCAGTTCTTC. Translated, it gives CASSPRVEAYNEQFF.

This clone was observed at least ten times. CDR3 sequence reads: CAWGKSSGNTIYF. CDR3 DNA sequence: TGTGCCTGGGGGAAGAGTTCTGGAAACACCATATATTTT. The chain recombines TRBV30 with TRBJ1-3; D is unresolved. Germline V lookup: CDR1 GTSNPN, CDR2 SVGIG (reference sequence). The ends were cut back, 5 bases at V and 1 base at J, with 9 bases in the middle. This CDR3 has 13 residues.

Worth noting for this clone: The junction shows a germline mismatch at one end, possibly a read error. This sequence joins TRBV15 and TRBJ2-7; 9 bases map to TRBD2. The V gene's germline CDR1 is LNHNV and CDR2 YYDKDF (reference sequence). The CDR3 runs to 13 residues. In DNA, the CDR3 is TGTGCCACCAGCAGAGAGATAGCGGGAGAAATGGACTTC. This gives the protein CATSREIAGEMDF. The variable domain in full, with the rest retrieved from reference TRBV15 and TRBJ2-7, is DAMVIQNPRYQVTQFGKPVTLSCSQTLNHNVMYWYQQKSSQAPKLLFHYYDKDFNNEADTPDNFQSRRPNTSFCFLDIRSPGLGDTAMYLCATSREIAGEMDFGPGTRLTVT.

The rearrangement links TRBV2 to TRBJ1-5, with 10 bases lining up with TRBD1. The junction had 4 bases not matched to a gene; V was cut back by 8 bases and J by 3 bases. The CDR3 runs 14 residues. CDR1 SNHLY and CDR2 FYNNEI come from the germline V gene. CDR3 sequence reads: CASEGQGNNQPQHF. The CDR3 nucleotides are TGTGCCAGCGAGGGACAGGGGAACAATCAGCCCCAGCATTTT. The whole variable domain, filled in from reference TRBV2 and TRBJ1-5, reads EPEVTQTPSHQVTQMGQEVILRCVPISNHLYFYWYRQILGQKVEFLVSFYNNEISEKSEIFDDQFSVERPDGSNFTLKIRSTKLEDSAMYFCASEGQGNNQPQHFGDGTRLSIL.